These 27 T cell receptor beta chains originate from one sample sequenced in a study of cytomegalovirus exposure and HLA in healthy donors. Assay: immunoSEQ multiplex PCR; the TCRdb copy retains only in-frame clones and omits some. The table shows some 120,000 clones, with more than 70% occurring only once. The sequencing sample was made of PBMCs. These receptors were obtained from a woman aged 25 to 39 in good health and CMV-seronegative.

The chain has TRBV5-4 and TRBJ1-5; a weak D match, TRBD1 (6 bases). CDR3 length: 14 residues. In germline, CDR1 is SGHNT, CDR2 YYREEE (reference sequence). V lost 2 bases and J 4 bases, leaving 10 bases between the germline ends. CDR3 coding DNA: TGTGCCAGCAGCTTACAGGGTGGTAATCAGCCCCAGCATTTT. Its translation: CASSLQGGNQPQHF.

V and J are TRBV5-6 and TRBJ1-1; D is ambiguous. The CDR3 is 13 residues long. Between the trimmed V and J ends, which lost 1 base and 4 bases, there was a span of 8 bases. Germline CDR1 SGHDT, CDR2 YYEEEE. CDR3 loop: CASSLSVFTEAFF. CDR3 in DNA: TGTGCCAGCAGCTTGTCGGTTTTCACTGAAGCTTTCTTT. The full variable domain, rest sourced from reference TRBV5-6 and TRBJ1-1, is DAGVTQSPTHLIKTRGQQVTLRCSPKSGHDTVSWYQQALGQGPQFIFQYYEEEERQRGNFPDRFSGHQFPNYSSELNVNALLLGDSALYLCASSLSVFTEAFFGQGTRLTVV.

This chain links TRBV9 with TRBJ2-1; tentatively, D is TRBD2 (5 bases). The CDR3 loop spans 17 amino acids. Germline lookup yields CDR1 SGDLS and CDR2 YYNGEE. V was shortened by 3 bases and J by 6 bases, with 22 bases between the two germline ends. Here the CDR3 reads CASSESRVLFGSNEQFF. For the CDR3, the DNA is TGTGCCAGCAGCGAATCCCGGGTCCTATTTGGGAGCAATGAGCAGTTCTTC.

V usage is TRBV4-1 and J usage is TRBJ1-2; no clear D. The germline gives CDR1 MGHRA, CDR2 YSYEKL. V shed 0 bases and J shed 4 bases, with 15 bases lying between them. This CDR3 spans 16 amino acids. The CDR3: CASSQDPGYDLYGYTF. Written as DNA, the CDR3 is TGCGCCAGCAGCCAAGATCCCGGGTATGACCTCTATGGCTACACCTTC.

The chain links TRBV4-1 to TRBJ2-5; TRBD2 matches 10 bases. Germline-derived CDR1 and CDR2 are MGHRA and YSYEKL. V dropped 3 bases and J dropped 5; count of bases not matched to a gene: 6. The CDR3 length is 15 residues. This chain's CDR3 is CASSHSSGGRETQYF. Written as DNA, the CDR3 is TGCGCCAGCAGCCATTCTAGCGGGGGCCGGGAGACCCAGTACTTC.

This sequence joins TRBV5-4 and TRBJ1-6, with 9 positions matching TRBD1. Germline assignment: CDR1 SGHNT and CDR2 YYREEE (reference sequence). With V trimmed by 3 bases and J by 6 bases, 7 bases remained unmatched. The CDR3 totals 16 residues. CDR3 region: CASSSPGTGSNSPLHF. The CDR3 DNA is TGTGCCAGCAGCTCCCCCGGGACAGGGTCTAATTCACCCCTCCACTTT. Supplemented by reference TRBV5-4 and TRBJ1-6, the full variable domain reads ETGVTQSPTHLIKTRGQQVTLRCSSQSGHNTVSWYQQALGQGPQFIFQYYREEENGRGNFPPRFSGLQFPNYSSELNVNALELDDSALYLCASSSPGTGSNSPLHFGNGTRLTVT.

This clone was picked up one time. The chain combines TRBV10-2 with TRBJ1-1, with a tentative D call TRBD1 (6 bases). Germline CDR1 WSHSY, CDR2 SAAADI. The CDR3 contains 16 residues. Trimming removed 6 bases at V and 0 bases at J, with 17 bases between. The CDR3 reads CASSRVPGVLNTEAFF. The CDR3 nucleotides are TGCGCCAGCAGCCGTGTTCCAGGGGTATTGAACACTGAAGCTTTCTTT.

The V and J genes are TRBV13 and TRBJ2-7, with TRBD1 identical over 9 bases. The CDR3 is made up of 15 amino acids. V shed 5 bases, J shed 3 bases, and the junction held 8 bases outside the gene matches. Germline lookup yields CDR1 PRHDT and CDR2 FYEKMQ (reference sequence). In DNA form, the CDR3 reads TGTGCCAGCAGCGCGCCCGGGACAGGGCTCTACGAGCAGTACTTC. Encoded protein: CASSAPGTGLYEQYF.

J is TRBJ1-2 and V is TRBV6-1; D remains unclear. The V end lost 3 bases, the J end lost 2 bases, and 13 bases lay between the germline ends. Germline CDR1 MNHNS, CDR2 SASEGT. The CDR3 length is 15 residues. CDR3 in DNA: TGTGCCAGCAGTGAGGTATCCTGGCAGAACTATGGCTACACCTTC. This translates into CASSEVSWQNYGYTF.

The V and J genes are TRBV6-6 and TRBJ1-1, with 9 bases fitting TRBD1. Germline-derived CDR1 and CDR2 are MNHNY and SVGAGI (reference sequence). Trimming removed 6 bases from V and 2 bases from J; junction bases left unmatched: 4. This CDR3 has 14 residues. The CDR3 bases are TGTGCCAGCAGCTCGGACAGGGGAAACACTGAAGCTTTCTTT. Translating gives CASSSDRGNTEAFF.

The chain couples TRBV19 to TRBJ2-2, with TRBD2 matching over 8 bases. With V trimmed by 7 bases and J by 5 bases, 15 bases remained unmatched. Per germline, CDR1 LNHDA and CDR2 SQIVND (reference sequence). The CDR3 sequence is 17 residues long. The CDR3 DNA sequence: TGTGCCAGTACCAAGGTCGGGGGGACTAGAGGGACCGGGGAGCTGTTTTTT. Residues: CASTKVGGTRGTGELFF.

The chain is built from TRBV30 and TRBJ1-1; no firm D call. Germline V gene lookup returns CDR1 GTSNPN and CDR2 SVGIG (reference sequence). The CDR3 length is 13 residues. The V end lost 2 bases, the J end lost 8 bases, and 15 bases lay between the germline ends. CDR3 region: CAWSSTPGEEAFF. The DNA of the CDR3 is TGTGCCTGGAGTTCCACCCCCGGGGAAGAAGCTTTCTTT.

V is TRBV29-1 and J is TRBJ1-2; no clear D gene. Germline V gene lookup returns CDR1 SQVTM and CDR2 ANQGSEA. V was cut by 2 bases and J by 4 bases, with 8 bases left in between. The CDR3 length is 12 residues. This CDR3 is CSVEWRGYGYTF. CDR3 nucleotide sequence: TGCAGCGTTGAATGGCGCGGCTATGGCTACACCTTC.

This clone was seen just once. The J gene is TRBJ1-1, the V gene TRBV5-1; possible D gene TRBD1, 5 bases. This CDR3 has 16 amino acids. V was trimmed by 3 bases and J by 3 bases, leaving 18 bases between them. Germline-derived CDR1 and CDR2 are SGHRS and YFSETQ. The CDR3 region has the DNA TGCGCCAGCAGCTCTGGGGCAGGTTTGGTCCACACTGAAGCTTTCTTT. It translates to CASSSGAGLVHTEAFF. Filled out from reference TRBV5-1 and TRBJ1-1, the complete variable domain reads KAGVTQTPRYLIKTRGQQVTLSCSPISGHRSVSWYQQTPGQGLQFLFEYFSETQRNKGNFPGRFSGRQFSNSRSEMNVSTLELGDSALYLCASSSGAGLVHTEAFFGQGTRLTVV.

In its sample, this clone was seen once. CDR3 DNA: TGTGCCAGCAGCTTACGGCGGGGGACCTACAATGAGCAGTTCTTC. This sequence encodes CASSLRRGTYNEQFF. V gene TRBV11-3 combines with J gene TRBJ2-1; 7 nucleotides align to TRBD2. The CDR3 runs to 15 residues. The V gene's germline CDR1 is SGHNT and CDR2 YENEEA. The trim removed 2 bases at V and 2 bases at J, leaving 3 bases unmatched.

The V and J genes are TRBV5-1 and TRBJ2-3; D may be TRBD2 (5 bases). Germline assignment: CDR1 SGHRS and CDR2 YFSETQ. The CDR3 is made up of 15 amino acids. V was shortened by 0 bases and J by 0 bases, with 8 bases between the two germline ends. The CDR3 nucleotides read TGCGCCAGCAGCTTGGGAGGACTTAGCACAGATACGCAGTATTTT. It translates to CASSLGGLSTDTQYF.

In regard to this clone: Other nucleotide sequences in the sample specify the same CDR3. This chain joins TRBV5-1 and TRBJ1-2; 8 bases match TRBD1. V trimming: 3 bases; J trimming: 8 bases; junction bases outside the gene matches: 6. There are 13 residues in the CDR3. Germline V CDR1 and CDR2: SGHRS, YFSETQ. Written as DNA, the CDR3 is TGCGCCAGCAGCTCCGGACAGGGTGTAGGCTACACCTTC. It specifies CASSSGQGVGYTF. The complete variable domain, with remaining parts taken from reference TRBV5-1 and TRBJ1-2, reads KAGVTQTPRYLIKTRGQQVTLSCSPISGHRSVSWYQQTPGQGLQFLFEYFSETQRNKGNFPGRFSGRQFSNSRSEMNVSTLELGDSALYLCASSSGQGVGYTFGSGTRLTVV.

This clone has a handful of counts. The chain is built from TRBV7-8 and TRBJ2-7, with 8 bases aligning to TRBD2. V dropped 2 bases and J dropped 4; count of bases not matched to a gene: 10. This CDR3 comprises 16 residues. CDR1 and CDR2 (germline): SGHVS, FQNEAQ. CDR3 coding DNA: TGTGCCAGCAGCTTATCCGGCGGGGGGCCGACTTACGAGCAGTACTTC. This gives the protein CASSLSGGGPTYEQYF.

This clone was seen only a few times. The chain uses TRBV9 and TRBJ2-3, with D tentatively TRBD2 (7 bases). This CDR3 contains 16 residues. CDR1 SGDLS and CDR2 YYNGEE come from the germline V gene. The ends were cut back, 4 bases at V and 3 bases at J, with 18 bases in the middle. CDR3 protein: CASSISGGGRTDTQYF. The CDR3 DNA follows: TGTGCCAGCAGCATTAGTGGGGGGGGCCGGACAGATACGCAGTATTTT.

The rearrangement joins TRBV11-2 to TRBJ1-3; no definite D call. Trimming stripped 1 base from V and 0 bases from J, with 7 bases between. Germline values: CDR1 SGHAT, CDR2 FQNNGV. This CDR3 region has 15 residues. In nucleotides, the CDR3 is TGTGCCAGCAGCTTAGGCCTGAGCTCTGGAAACACCATATATTTT. This encodes CASSLGLSSGNTIYF.

This rearrangement joins TRBV30 to TRBJ2-7, with a weak D call TRBD1 (6 bases). The V gene's germline CDR1 is GTSNPN and CDR2 SVGIG (reference sequence). This CDR3 is built from 12 residues. V lost 1 base and J lost 4, with 8 bases in between. Written as DNA, the CDR3 is TGTGCCTGGAGTGGGGGGCCATACGAGCAGTACTTC. Translating it yields CAWSGGPYEQYF.

This clone was recorded only once. The CDR3 spells CASSLEGTGGGYTF. In DNA, the CDR3 is TGTGCCAGCAGCTTGGAAGGGACAGGTGGGGGCTACACCTTC. V and J are TRBV7-9 and TRBJ1-2; 8 nucleotides line up with TRBD1. V trimming: 3 bases; J trimming: 8 bases; junction bases outside the gene matches: 8. The CDR3 runs 14 residues. CDR1 and CDR2 from the germline V gene are SEHNR and FQNEAQ (reference sequence).

A few counts support this clone. V and J are TRBV30 and TRBJ1-5; 7 nucleotides agree with TRBD1. Unmatched junction bases numbered 11, after V lost 1 base and J lost 8 bases. The CDR3 has 15 amino acids. CDR1 is GTSNPN, CDR2 SVGIG, per germline (reference sequence). CDR3 protein: CAWSGTGLPVKPQHF. As DNA, the CDR3 is TGTGCCTGGAGTGGGACAGGCCTCCCCGTAAAGCCCCAGCATTTT.

In its sample, this clone was seen a few times. The rearrangement links TRBV10-3 to TRBJ1-2, with 7 bases fitting TRBD1. This CDR3 contains 13 residues. Per germline, CDR1 ENHRY and CDR2 SYGVKD. V gave up 2 bases and J gave up 8 bases; unmatched junction bases: 5. This CDR3 reads CAISETGAEGYTF. The CDR3 DNA reads as TGTGCCATCAGTGAGACAGGGGCTGAAGGCTACACCTTC.

CDR3 coding DNA: TGTGCCAGTAGTATATTGGGGGCGGGTGAGCAGTTCTTC. It codes for CASSILGAGEQFF. The chain couples TRBV19 to TRBJ2-1, with D possibly being TRBD1 (6 bases). Germline lookup yields CDR1 LNHDA and CDR2 SQIVND (reference sequence). This CDR3 has 13 residues. V gave up 2 bases and J gave up 9 bases, with 11 bases separating them.

The V gene is TRBV30, the J gene TRBJ2-7, with 8 nucleotides matching TRBD1. This CDR3 region has 14 residues. From germline, CDR1 is GTSNPN and CDR2 SVGIG (reference sequence). V gave up 2 bases and J gave up 11 bases; unmatched junction bases: 14. Here the CDR3 DNA reads TGTGCCTGGAGTATCCGGACAGGGCCCGTCCCCGAGTACTTC. Translation: CAWSIRTGPVPEYF.

The chain joins TRBV7-9 to TRBJ2-2; D perhaps matches TRBD2 (6 bases). The length of the CDR3 is 17 residues. In germline, CDR1 is SEHNR, CDR2 FQNEAQ (reference sequence). Trimming took 8 bases from V and 5 from J, leaving 24 bases between them. CDR3 bases: TGTGCCAGCTCTCGGGGAGGCGGGGCCGAGGGGACCGGGGAGCTGTTTTTT. Protein sequence: CASSRGGGAEGTGELFF.